Listed below are T cell receptor beta chains from one sample, sequenced in a study of cytomegalovirus exposure and HLA in healthy donors. Produced via immunoSEQ multiplex PCR; TCRdb's table is partial and in-frame only. Altogether some 150,000 clones are present, approximately 74% being singletons, with the ten largest covering 4.3%. The sequenced sample consisted of PBMCs. The receptors derive from a man aged 18 to 29 in good health and CMV-seropositive. Each CDR3 is given with its conserved first and last residue. D genes are given only for firm matches. Size values are once, few and many counts, or a class for expanded clones, and some rows have none.

clone size,V gene,J gene,D gene,CDR3 protein,CDR3 DNA
few,TRBV14,TRBJ1-1,-,CASSPGGALNTEAFF,TGTGCCAGCAGCCCCGGCGGGGCTTTGAACACTGAAGCTTTCTTT
-,TRBV5-1,TRBJ1-5,TRBD1,CASSPGTGDNQPQHF,TGCGCCAGCAGCCCCGGGACAGGGGACAATCAGCCCCAGCATTTT
-,TRBV6-1,TRBJ2-1,TRBD1,CAAARGGTVNEQFF,TGTGCCGCGGCGAGGGGTGGGACAGTCAATGAGCAGTTCTTC
-,TRBV11-2,TRBJ2-1,TRBD2,CASSAFAGEKYNEQFF,TGTGCCAGCAGCGCCTTTGCGGGAGAGAAATACAATGAGCAGTTCTTC
-,TRBV10-1,TRBJ2-2,TRBD2,CASHSGGASGELFF,TGCGCCAGCCATAGCGGGGGGGCCAGCGGGGAGCTGTTTTTT
-,TRBV9,TRBJ2-7,TRBD1,CASSFRDRGSYEQYF,TGTGCCAGCAGCTTCCGGGACAGGGGATCCTACGAGCAGTACTTC
-,TRBV6-5,TRBJ2-7,TRBD2,CASSYDRGGVDEQYF,TGTGCCAGCAGTTATGATCGGGGGGGAGTGGACGAGCAGTACTTC
-,TRBV18,TRBJ1-4,-,CASSRVGGANEKLFF,TGTGCCAGCTCACGAGTCGGGGGAGCTAATGAAAAACTGTTTTTT
-,TRBV28,TRBJ2-5,-,CASSLSSPVWGLEETQYF,TGTGCCAGCAGTTTAAGTAGCCCTGTTTGGGGACTCGAAGAGACCCAGTACTTC
-,TRBV5-6,TRBJ1-3,-,CASSPSGFSGDTIYF,TGTGCCAGCAGCCCCTCGGGTTTCTCTGGAGACACCATATATTTT
-,TRBV2,TRBJ2-7,-,CASSLYRVSYEQYF,TGTGCCAGCAGTTTATACAGGGTCTCCTACGAGCAGTACTTC
-,TRBV28,TRBJ2-6,-,CASSLFPVMGSPTSGANVLTF,TGTGCCAGCAGTTTATTCCCAGTAATGGGTAGCCCCACCTCTGGGGCCAACGTCCTGACTTTC
-,TRBV4-3,TRBJ2-7,TRBD2,CASSNRLAGGPYEQYF,TGCGCCAGCAGCAATCGACTAGCGGGAGGGCCCTACGAGCAGTACTTC
few,TRBV11-2,TRBJ1-6,TRBD1,CASSWDRYNSPLHF,TGTGCCAGCAGCTGGGACAGGTATAATTCACCCCTCCACTTT
few,TRBV6-5,TRBJ1-2,-,CASSPLTDNYGYTF,TGTGCCAGCAGTCCGTTGACAGATAACTATGGCTACACCTTC